The source of this TCR beta chain is a study of patients with pleural tuberculosis. From the reads, TCRdb called clonotypes with MiXCR, one entry per CDR3 protein. Of nearly 30,000 distinct CDR3 sequences listed, 18% are singletons. The J segment lost 2 bases and the V segment lost 5 bases, leaving 7 bases of the junction unmatched. The CDR3 contains 15 residues. Germline CDR1 reads SEHNR; CDR2 reads FQNEAQ (reference sequence). Sample: peripheral blood. The V gene is TRBV7-9, the J gene TRBJ2-3; 7 bases map to TRBD1. The clonotype was recovered from a human donor with pleural tuberculosis. CDR3 protein: CASSPWTGITDTQYF. In nucleotides, the CDR3 is TGTGCCAGCAGCCCATGGACAGGTATCACAGATACGCAGTATTTT.